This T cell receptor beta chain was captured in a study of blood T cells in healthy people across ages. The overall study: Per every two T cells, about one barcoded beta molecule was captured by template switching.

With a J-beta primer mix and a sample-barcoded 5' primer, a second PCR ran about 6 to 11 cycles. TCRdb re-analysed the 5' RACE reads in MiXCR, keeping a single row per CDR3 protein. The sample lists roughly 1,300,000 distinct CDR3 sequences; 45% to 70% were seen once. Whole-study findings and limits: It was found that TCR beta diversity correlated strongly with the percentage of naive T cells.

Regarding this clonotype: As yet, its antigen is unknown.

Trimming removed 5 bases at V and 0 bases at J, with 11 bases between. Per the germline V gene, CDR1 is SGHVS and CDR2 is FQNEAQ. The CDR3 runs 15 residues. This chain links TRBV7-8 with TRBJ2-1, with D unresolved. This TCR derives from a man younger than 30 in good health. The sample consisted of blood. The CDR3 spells CASSLMRGSYNEQFF. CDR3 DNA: TGTGCCAGCAGCCTGATGCGCGGCTCCTACAATGAGCAGTTCTTC.